These T cell receptor beta chains were read from a single sample in a study of T cell responses to AZD1222 COVID-19 vaccine. TCRdb's table, derived via immunoSEQ multiplex PCR, lists solely in-frame clones and lacks some. The sample contains 200,000 or so clones, 90% to 95% of which appear only once. Sequenced material: peripheral blood, taken on day 0 of AZD1222 vaccination. These TCRs come from an adult in good health. CDR3s include the opening cysteine and the closing phenylalanine or tryptophan. Fields, in order: clone size, CDR3 length, D gene, V gene, J gene, CDR3 protein, CDR3 DNA. D genes are given only for firm matches. Clone sizes are given selectively: once, few, many, or a class where the clone is expanded.

few	13	TRBD2	TRBV2	TRBJ2-1	CASNGLAWDEQFF	TGTGCCAGCAACGGACTAGCGTGGGATGAGCAGTTCTTC
NA	12	NA	TRBV6-5	TRBJ1-1	CASKQGNTEAFF	TGTGCCAGCAAACAGGGGAACACTGAAGCTTTCTTT
NA	13	NA	TRBV6-2/TRBV6-3	TRBJ1-1	CASSNRRNTEAFF	TGTGCCAGCAGTAACAGGAGAAACACTGAAGCTTTCTTT
few	14	NA	TRBV4-1	TRBJ2-7	CASSQIVNSYEQYF	TGCGCCAGCAGCCAAATCGTTAACAGTTACGAGCAGTACTTC
NA	17	NA	TRBV7-3	TRBJ2-3	CASSKGVLAPSTDTQYF	TGTGCCAGCAGCAAAGGGGTACTAGCCCCTAGCACAGATACGCAGTATTTT
NA	13	NA	TRBV29-1	TRBJ1-1	CSVQTGMNTEAFF	TGCAGCGTCCAGACAGGCATGAACACTGAAGCTTTCTTT
NA	15	TRBD1	TRBV7-9	TRBJ1-5	CASSLGGTGNQPQHF	TGTGCCAGCAGCTTAGGCGGGACAGGGAATCAGCCCCAGCATTTT
NA	13	NA	TRBV29-1	TRBJ2-5	CSVAPKVGETQYF	TGCAGCGTCGCCCCCAAGGTGGGAGAGACCCAGTACTTC
NA	13	NA	TRBV30	TRBJ1-3	CAWSGDSGNTIYF	TGTGCCTGGAGTGGAGACTCTGGAAACACCATATATTTT
NA	14	TRBD2	TRBV5-1	TRBJ2-1	CASSMTSGSDEQFF	TGCGCCAGCAGCATGACTAGCGGGAGCGATGAGCAGTTCTTC
NA	14	NA	TRBV28	TRBJ1-3	CASSLLNSGNTIYF	TGTGCCAGCAGTTTACTGAACTCTGGAAACACCATATATTTT
NA	14	NA	TRBV15	TRBJ1-1	CATSRVGGGTEAFF	TGTGCCACCAGCAGAGTTGGGGGTGGCACTGAAGCTTTCTTT
NA	17	TRBD2	TRBV10-1	TRBJ2-1	CASSESGLAGSYNEQFF	TGCGCCAGCAGTGAGTCGGGACTAGCGGGGTCCTACAATGAGCAGTTCTTC
NA	16	NA	TRBV18	TRBJ2-6	CASSPQANSGANVLTF	TGTGCCAGCTCACCCCAGGCTAACTCTGGGGCCAACGTCCTGACTTTC
NA	13	TRBD2	TRBV6-6	TRBJ2-7	CASSYGGSYEQYF	TGTGCCAGCAGTTACGGCGGGAGCTACGAGCAGTACTTC
NA	16	TRBD1	TRBV6-5	TRBJ2-3	CASSSGQGAFTDTQYF	TGTGCCAGCAGTTCAGGACAGGGGGCCTTCACAGATACGCAGTATTTT
NA	19	TRBD2	TRBV19	TRBJ2-1	CASSIMELAGVGGGGEQFF	TGTGCCAGTAGTATAATGGAGCTAGCGGGAGTCGGGGGCGGAGGTGAGCAGTTCTTC
NA	15	TRBD1	TRBV15	TRBJ1-2	CATSRAPTGGYGYTF	TGTGCCACCAGCAGAGCCCCCACAGGGGGCTATGGCTACACCTTC
NA	19	NA	TRBV30	TRBJ1-1	CAWSVRPPSTGSENTEAFF	TGTGCCTGGAGTGTAAGGCCCCCCTCTACAGGGTCCGAGAACACTGAAGCTTTCTTT
once	16	TRBD1	TRBV7-3	TRBJ2-7	CASQPSRTGASYEQYF	TGTGCCAGCCAGCCTAGCCGGACAGGGGCCTCCTACGAGCAGTACTTC
NA	12	NA	TRBV29-1	TRBJ1-2	CSVEDGGEPNTF	TGCAGCGTTGAAGATGGGGGAGAGCCTAACACCTTC
NA	15	NA	TRBV9	TRBJ2-3	CASSVGSLGTDTQYF	TGTGCCAGCAGCGTCGGCTCACTAGGCACAGATACGCAGTATTTT
NA	12	NA	TRBV2	TRBJ1-5	CASSEPAQPQHF	TGTGCCAGCAGTGAACCCGCTCAGCCCCAGCATTTT
NA	16	NA	TRBV5-1	TRBJ2-7	CASSGERTASSYEQYF	TGCGCCAGCAGCGGGGAACGGACAGCGAGCTCCTACGAGCAGTACTTC
NA	13	NA	TRBV6-5	TRBJ1-2	CASSYTDFYGYTF	TGTGCCAGCAGTTATACAGATTTCTATGGCTACACCTTC
NA	15	NA	TRBV2	TRBJ1-5	CASSWDGSSNQPQHF	TGTGCCAGCAGTTGGGACGGGAGTAGCAATCAGCCCCAGCATTTT
NA	13	NA	TRBV24-1	TRBJ2-1	CATSDSWSSEQFF	TGTGCCACCAGTGATTCGTGGTCCAGTGAGCAGTTCTTC
NA	16	NA	TRBV7-6	TRBJ1-6	CASSLGLGQTNSPLHF	TGTGCCAGCAGCTTAGGTTTAGGACAGACAAATTCACCCCTCCACTTT
once	17	TRBD2	TRBV5-6	TRBJ2-5	CASIRLAGVNMGETQYF	TGTGCCAGCATTAGACTAGCGGGAGTGAATATGGGAGAGACCCAGTACTTC
NA	14	NA	TRBV5-4	TRBJ2-1	CASSLDPRGNEQFF	TGTGCCAGCAGCCTTGACCCTAGGGGCAATGAGCAGTTCTTC
NA	12	NA	TRBV2	TRBJ1-1	CASSDPGTEAFF	TGTGCCAGCAGTGATCCAGGGACTGAAGCTTTCTTT
NA	15	NA	TRBV28	TRBJ1-5	CASSLLVGGGQPQHF	TGTGCCAGCAGTTTATTGGTGGGAGGCGGTCAGCCCCAGCATTTT
NA	14	NA	TRBV5-6	TRBJ1-1	CASSPGLLNTEAFF	TGTGCCAGCAGCCCGGGCCTTTTGAACACTGAAGCTTTCTTT
NA	15	TRBD1	TRBV5-6	TRBJ1-4	CASSNSDRGGEKLFF	TGTGCCAGCAGCAACAGCGACAGGGGTGGTGAAAAACTGTTTTTT
NA	14	NA	TRBV28	TRBJ1-1	CASRRQVGLPEAFF	TGTGCCAGCAGGAGACAGGTCGGGCTACCTGAAGCTTTCTTT
NA	15	NA	TRBV5-1	TRBJ2-2	CASSLALGDTGELFF	TGCGCCAGCAGCTTGGCCTTGGGAGACACCGGGGAGCTGTTTTTT
NA	14	NA	TRBV30	TRBJ2-1	CAWREASVYNEQFF	TGTGCCTGGAGGGAAGCTAGCGTTTACAATGAGCAGTTCTTC
few	13	NA	TRBV29-1	TRBJ1-1	CSVLAGARTEAFF	TGCAGCGTACTGGCTGGGGCTCGAACTGAAGCTTTCTTT
NA	13	TRBD2	TRBV27	TRBJ2-5	CATSLGLAETQYF	TGTGCCACTTCGCTGGGACTAGCAGAGACCCAGTACTTC
NA	20	TRBD2	TRBV4-3	TRBJ2-7	CASSQDLLGTISGSLYEQYF	TGCGCCAGCAGCCAAGATCTGTTGGGGACGATTAGCGGGAGTTTATACGAGCAGTACTTC
NA	16	NA	TRBV10-2	TRBJ1-6	CASSEPSGAGNSPLHF	TGCGCCAGCAGTGAGCCCTCAGGGGCCGGGAATTCACCCCTCCACTTT
NA	15	TRBD2	TRBV7-9	TRBJ2-1	CASSLGLAGYNEQFF	TGTGCCAGCAGCTTGGGACTAGCGGGATACAATGAGCAGTTCTTC
NA	14	NA	TRBV10-3	TRBJ2-7	CAISENQLGYEQYF	TGTGCCATCAGTGAGAATCAGTTGGGTTACGAGCAGTACTTC
once	14	NA	TRBV29-1	TRBJ2-1	CSVGRLSSYNEQFF	TGCAGCGTGGGTCGCTTGAGCTCCTACAATGAGCAGTTCTTC